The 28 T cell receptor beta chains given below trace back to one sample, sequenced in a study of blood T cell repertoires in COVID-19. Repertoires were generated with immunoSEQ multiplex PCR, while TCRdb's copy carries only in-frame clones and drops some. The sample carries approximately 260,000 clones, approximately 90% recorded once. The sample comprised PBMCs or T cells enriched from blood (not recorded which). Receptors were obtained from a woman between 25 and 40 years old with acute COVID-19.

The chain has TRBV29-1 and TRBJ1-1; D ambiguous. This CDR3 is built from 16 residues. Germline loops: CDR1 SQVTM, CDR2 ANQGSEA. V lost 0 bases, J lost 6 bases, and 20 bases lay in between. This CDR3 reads CSVEEELLGRGAEAFF. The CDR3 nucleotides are TGCAGCGTTGAAGAAGAACTCCTGGGCCGGGGAGCTGAAGCTTTCTTT. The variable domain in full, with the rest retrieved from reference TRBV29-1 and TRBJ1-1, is SAVISQKPSRDICQRGTSLTIQCQVDSQVTMMFWYRQQPGQSLTLIATANQGSEATYESGFVIDKFPISRPNLTFSTLTVSNMSPEDSSIYLCSVEEELLGRGAEAFFGQGTRLTVV.

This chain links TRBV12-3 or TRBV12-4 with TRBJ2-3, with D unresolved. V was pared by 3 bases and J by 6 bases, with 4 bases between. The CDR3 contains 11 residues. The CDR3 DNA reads TGTGCCAGCAGTTTCGGGGATACGCAGTATTTT. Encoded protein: CASSFGDTQYF.

CDR3 sequence (DNA): TGTGCCAGCAGCGTAGGTGGCGGGAGGAGCTCCTACAATGAGCAGTTCTTC. Protein: CASSVGGGRSSYNEQFF. This chain links TRBV9 with TRBJ2-1, with 8 bases fitting TRBD2. This CDR3 has 17 residues. The V and J ends lost 0 bases and 0 bases, in that order; junction bases with no gene match: 5. The germline gives CDR1 SGDLS, CDR2 YYNGEE.

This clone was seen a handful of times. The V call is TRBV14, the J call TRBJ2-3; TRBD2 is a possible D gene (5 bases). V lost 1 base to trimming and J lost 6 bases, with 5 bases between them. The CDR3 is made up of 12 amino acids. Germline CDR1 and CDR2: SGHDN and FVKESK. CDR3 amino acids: CASSQAGDTQYF. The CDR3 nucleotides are TGTGCCAGCAGCCAAGCGGGGGATACGCAGTATTTT.

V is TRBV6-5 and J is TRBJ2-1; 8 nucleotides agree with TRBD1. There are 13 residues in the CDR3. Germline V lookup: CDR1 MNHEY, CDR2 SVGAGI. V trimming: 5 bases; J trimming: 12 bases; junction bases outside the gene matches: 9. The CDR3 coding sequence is TGTGCCAGCAGTCCCATGACCGGACAGGGGCAGTTCTTC. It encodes CASSPMTGQGQFF.

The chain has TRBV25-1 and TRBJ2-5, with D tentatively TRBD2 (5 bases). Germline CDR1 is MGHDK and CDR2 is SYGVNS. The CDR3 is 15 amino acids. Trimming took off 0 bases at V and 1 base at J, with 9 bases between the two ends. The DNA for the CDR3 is TGTGCCAGCAGTGAATATGGACTCATCCAAGAGACCCAGTACTTC. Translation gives CASSEYGLIQETQYF.

CDR3 amino acids: CASSDGQRVYGYTF. DNA of the CDR3: TGTGCCAGCAGCGACGGACAGAGAGTCTATGGCTACACCTTC. The rearrangement links TRBV9 to TRBJ1-2; D is possibly TRBD1 (6 bases). V was trimmed by 3 bases and J by 4 bases, leaving 13 bases between them. The CDR3 runs to 14 residues. CDR1 is SGDLS, CDR2 YYNGEE, per germline.

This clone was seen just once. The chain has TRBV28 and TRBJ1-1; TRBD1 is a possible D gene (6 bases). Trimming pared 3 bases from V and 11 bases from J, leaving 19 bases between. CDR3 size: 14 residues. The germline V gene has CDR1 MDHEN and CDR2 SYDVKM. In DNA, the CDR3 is TGTGCCAGCAGTTTGTGGGCAGGGGTCTTTAAGGCTTTCTTT. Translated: CASSLWAGVFKAFF.

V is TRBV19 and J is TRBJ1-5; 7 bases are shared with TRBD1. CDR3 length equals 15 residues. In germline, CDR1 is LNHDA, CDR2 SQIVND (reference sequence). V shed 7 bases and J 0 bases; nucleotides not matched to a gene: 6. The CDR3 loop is CASKEGQYSNQPQHF. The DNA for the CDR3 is TGTGCCAGTAAGGAGGGACAGTATAGCAATCAGCCCCAGCATTTT.

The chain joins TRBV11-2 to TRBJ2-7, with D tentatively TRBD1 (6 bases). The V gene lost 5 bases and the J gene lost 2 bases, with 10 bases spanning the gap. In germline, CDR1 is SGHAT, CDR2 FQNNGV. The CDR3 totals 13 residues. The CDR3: CASSRTETYEQYF. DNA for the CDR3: TGTGCCAGCAGCCGGACAGAGACCTACGAGCAGTACTTC. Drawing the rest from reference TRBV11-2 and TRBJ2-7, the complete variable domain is EAGVAQSPRYKIIEKRQSVAFWCNPISGHATLYWYQQILGQGPKLLIQFQNNGVVDDSQLPKDRFSAERLKGVDSTLKIQPAKLEDSAVYLCASSRTETYEQYFGPGTRLTVT.

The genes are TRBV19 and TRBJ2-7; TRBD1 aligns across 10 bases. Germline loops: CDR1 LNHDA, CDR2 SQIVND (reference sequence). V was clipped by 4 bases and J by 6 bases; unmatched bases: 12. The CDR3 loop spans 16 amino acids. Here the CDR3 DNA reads TGTGCCAGTAGTAGATTTAGGGGACAGGGGAACGGCGAGCAGTACTTC. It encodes CASSRFRGQGNGEQYF.

This CDR3 is CASSLREPGELFF. The CDR3, as DNA: TGTGCCAGCAGTTTGCGGGAACCCGGGGAGCTGTTTTTT. The chain joins TRBV28 to TRBJ2-2, with D possibly matching TRBD2 (6 bases). V lost 3 bases and J lost 6, with 8 bases in between. CDR1 is MDHEN, CDR2 SYDVKM, per germline. The CDR3 extends over 13 amino acids.

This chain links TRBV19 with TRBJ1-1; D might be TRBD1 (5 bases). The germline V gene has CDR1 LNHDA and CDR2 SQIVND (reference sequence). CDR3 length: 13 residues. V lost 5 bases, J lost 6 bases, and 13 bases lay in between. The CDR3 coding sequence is TGTGCCAGTAGTTTGTGGGGCGCCGCTGAAGCTTTCTTT. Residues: CASSLWGAAEAFF.

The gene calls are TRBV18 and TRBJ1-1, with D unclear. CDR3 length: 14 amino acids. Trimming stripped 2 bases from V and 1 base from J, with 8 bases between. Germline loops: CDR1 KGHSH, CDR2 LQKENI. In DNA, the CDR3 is TGTGCCAGCTCACCATTACAGAAGAACACTGAAGCTTTCTTT. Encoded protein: CASSPLQKNTEAFF.

The CDR3 sequence is CASSPQAGQGLGEQYF. CDR3 bases: TGTGCCAGCAGCCCACAGGCCGGGCAGGGACTAGGGGAGCAGTACTTC. The rearrangement links TRBV7-3 to TRBJ2-7; 8 nucleotides line up with TRBD2. CDR3 length: 16 residues. Per germline, CDR1 SGHTA and CDR2 FQGTGA. Trimming took 5 bases from V and 7 from J; bases not matched to a gene: 16.

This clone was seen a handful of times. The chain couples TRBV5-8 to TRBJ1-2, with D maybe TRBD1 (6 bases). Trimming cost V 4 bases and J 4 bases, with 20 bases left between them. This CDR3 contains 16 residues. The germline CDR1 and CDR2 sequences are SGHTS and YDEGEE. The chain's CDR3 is CASSRSLRGGGYGYTF. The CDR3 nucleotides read TGTGCCAGCAGCCGAAGCCTAAGGGGGGGTGGCTATGGCTACACCTTC.

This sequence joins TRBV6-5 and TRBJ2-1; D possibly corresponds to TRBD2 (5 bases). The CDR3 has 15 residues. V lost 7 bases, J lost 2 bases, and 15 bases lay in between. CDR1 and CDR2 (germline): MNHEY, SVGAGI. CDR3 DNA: TGTGCCAGCAAGGGATTGAGGAGGACCTACAATGAGCAGTTCTTC. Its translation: CASKGLRRTYNEQFF.

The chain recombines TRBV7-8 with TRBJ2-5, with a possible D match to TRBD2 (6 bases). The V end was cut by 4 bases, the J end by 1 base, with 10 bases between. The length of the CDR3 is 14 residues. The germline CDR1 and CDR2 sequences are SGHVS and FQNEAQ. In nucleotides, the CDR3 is TGTGCCAGCAGCTCGGGACTGTCCCAAGAGACCCAGTACTTC. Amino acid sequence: CASSSGLSQETQYF. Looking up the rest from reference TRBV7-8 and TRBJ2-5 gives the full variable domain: GAGVSQSPRYKVAKRGQDVALRCDPISGHVSLFWYQQALGQGPEFLTYFQNEAQLDKSGLPSDRFFAERPEGSVSTLKIQRTQQEDSAVYLCASSSGLSQETQYFGPGTRLLVL.

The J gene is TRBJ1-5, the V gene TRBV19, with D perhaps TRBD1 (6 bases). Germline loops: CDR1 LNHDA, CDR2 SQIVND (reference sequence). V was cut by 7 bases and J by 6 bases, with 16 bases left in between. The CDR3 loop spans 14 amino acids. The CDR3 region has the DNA TGTGCCAGTAACCCCGGGGGGGCCGGTCAGCCCCAGCATTTT. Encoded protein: CASNPGGAGQPQHF.

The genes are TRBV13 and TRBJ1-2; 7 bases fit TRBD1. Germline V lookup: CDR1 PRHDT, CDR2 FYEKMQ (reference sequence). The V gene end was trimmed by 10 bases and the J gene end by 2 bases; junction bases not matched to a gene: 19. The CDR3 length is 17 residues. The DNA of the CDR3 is TGTGCCATACCAATAAAAAACAGGGGCGGTAAGAACTATGGCTACACCTTC. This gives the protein CAIPIKNRGGKNYGYTF.

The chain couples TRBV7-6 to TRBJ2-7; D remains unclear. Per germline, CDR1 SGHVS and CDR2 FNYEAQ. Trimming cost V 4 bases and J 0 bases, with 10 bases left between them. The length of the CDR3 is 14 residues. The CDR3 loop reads CASSSTLDSYEQYF. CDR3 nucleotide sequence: TGTGCCAGCAGCTCGACACTTGACTCCTACGAGCAGTACTTC.

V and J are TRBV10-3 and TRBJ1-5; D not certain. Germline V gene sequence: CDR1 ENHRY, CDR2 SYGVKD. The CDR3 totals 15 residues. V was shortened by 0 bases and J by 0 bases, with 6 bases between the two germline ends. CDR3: CAISESDYSNQPQHF. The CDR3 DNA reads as TGTGCCATCAGTGAGTCCGACTATAGCAATCAGCCCCAGCATTTT.

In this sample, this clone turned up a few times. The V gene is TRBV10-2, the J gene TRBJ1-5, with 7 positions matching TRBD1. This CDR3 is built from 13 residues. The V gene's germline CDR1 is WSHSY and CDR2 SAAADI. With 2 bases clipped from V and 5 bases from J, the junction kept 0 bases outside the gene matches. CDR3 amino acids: CASSEQGDQPQHF. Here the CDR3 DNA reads TGCGCCAGCAGTGAGCAGGGGGATCAGCCCCAGCATTTT.

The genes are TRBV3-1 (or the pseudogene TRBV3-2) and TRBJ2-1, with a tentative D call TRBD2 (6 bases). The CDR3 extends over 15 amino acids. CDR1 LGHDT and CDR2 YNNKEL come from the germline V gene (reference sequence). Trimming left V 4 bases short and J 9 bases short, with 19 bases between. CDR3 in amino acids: CASSPGTEPRGEQFF. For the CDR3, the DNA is TGTGCCAGCAGCCCTGGGACTGAGCCCCGTGGTGAGCAGTTCTTC.

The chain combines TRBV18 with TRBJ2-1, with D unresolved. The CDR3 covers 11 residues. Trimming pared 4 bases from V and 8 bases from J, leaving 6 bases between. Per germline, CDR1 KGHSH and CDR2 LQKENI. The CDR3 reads CASSLFDEQFF. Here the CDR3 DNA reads TGTGCCAGCTCACTGTTCGATGAGCAGTTCTTC.

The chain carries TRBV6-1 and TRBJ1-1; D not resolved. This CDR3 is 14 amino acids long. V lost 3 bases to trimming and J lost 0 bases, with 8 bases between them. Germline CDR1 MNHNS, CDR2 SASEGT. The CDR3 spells CASSEPGLNTEAFF. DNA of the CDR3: TGTGCCAGCAGTGAGCCGGGGTTGAACACTGAAGCTTTCTTT.

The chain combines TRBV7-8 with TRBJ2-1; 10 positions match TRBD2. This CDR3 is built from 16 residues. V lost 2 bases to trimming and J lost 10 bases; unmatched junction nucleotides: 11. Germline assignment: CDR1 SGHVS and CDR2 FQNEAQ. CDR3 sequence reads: CASSLWEASGSGEQFF. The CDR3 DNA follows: TGTGCCAGCAGCTTATGGGAAGCTAGCGGGAGTGGGGAGCAGTTCTTC.

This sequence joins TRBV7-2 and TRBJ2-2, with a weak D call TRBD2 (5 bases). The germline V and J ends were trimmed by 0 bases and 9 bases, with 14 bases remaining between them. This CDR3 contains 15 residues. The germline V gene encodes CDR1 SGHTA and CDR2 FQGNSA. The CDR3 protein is CASSLAGLSLRELFF. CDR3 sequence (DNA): TGTGCCAGCAGCTTAGCCGGACTCTCCCTCCGGGAGCTGTTTTTT. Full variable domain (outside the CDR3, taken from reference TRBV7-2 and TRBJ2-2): GAGVSQSPSNKVTEKGKDVELRCDPISGHTALYWYRQSLGQGLEFLIYFQGNSAPDKSGLPSDRFSAERTGGSVSTLTIQRTQQEDSAVYLCASSLAGLSLRELFFGEGSRLTVL.